This T cell receptor (beta chain) was sequenced for a study of T cells in Graves' hyperthyroidism and ophthalmopathy. Researchers amplified the TCR beta CDR3 regions from RNA transcripts. When the TCR CDR3 underwent first-round RT-PCR, the HTBI primer set was used. TCRdb processed the multiplex PCR reads anew with MiXCR; each CDR3 protein has one entry. This table holds hundreds of thousands of distinct CDR3 sequences, roughly 14% found once. Clinical symptoms, serum thyroxine and TRAb, thyroid ultrasound and orbital computed tomography were used for the diagnoses. The table lists this clonotype with many counts. The V end lost 2 bases, the J end lost 4 bases, and 12 bases lay between the germline ends. The V gene's germline CDR1 is ENHRY and CDR2 SYGVKD. The CDR3 contains 15 residues.

The TCR comes from a woman aged 40 to 49 with Graves' ophthalmopathy. The source material was blood. The V and J genes are TRBV10-3 and TRBJ2-1; TRBD2 might be the D (7 bases). CDR3 nucleotides: TGTGCCATCAGTGAGGCGGGGGCATTATACAATGAGCAGTTCTTC. Protein sequence: CAISEAGALYNEQFF.